This TCR beta chain is from a study of blood T cell repertoires in COVID-19. On the study more broadly: Sites across the United States, Italy and Spain contributed samples from acute and convalescent COVID-19.

CDR3 length: 11 amino acids. V dropped 8 bases and J dropped 7 bases, with 6 bases sitting between them. Per the authors' pipeline: Reference gene primer amplification gave nucleated cell count estimates. Sequencing was performed with immunoSEQ multiplex PCR; in TCRdb, only in-frame clones are kept and a portion is missing. V, J and clone size are taken as reported in that table, and D and trimming were inferred from the DNA itself. The sample carries over 100,000 clones, about 81% recorded once. Sequences were obtained from peripheral blood. J is TRBJ1-6 and V is TRBV12-3 or TRBV12-4; D is unresolved. This receptor was obtained from a man between 65 and 85 years old with acute or convalescent COVID-19. This CDR3 reads CASGGNSPLHF. DNA of the CDR3: TGTGCCAGCGGCGGCAATTCACCCCTCCACTTT.